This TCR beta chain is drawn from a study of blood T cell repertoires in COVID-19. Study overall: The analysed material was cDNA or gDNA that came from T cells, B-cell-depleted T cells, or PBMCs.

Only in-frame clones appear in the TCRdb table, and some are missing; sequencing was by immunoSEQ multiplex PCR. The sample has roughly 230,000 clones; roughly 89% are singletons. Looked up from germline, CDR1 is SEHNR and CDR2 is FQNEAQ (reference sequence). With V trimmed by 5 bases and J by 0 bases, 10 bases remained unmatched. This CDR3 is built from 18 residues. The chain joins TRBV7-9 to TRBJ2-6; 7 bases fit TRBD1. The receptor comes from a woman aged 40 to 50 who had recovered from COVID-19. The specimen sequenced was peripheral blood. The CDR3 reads CASSLNRDSYSGANVLTF. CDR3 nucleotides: TGTGCCAGCAGCCTTAACCGGGACAGCTACTCTGGGGCCAACGTCCTGACTTTC. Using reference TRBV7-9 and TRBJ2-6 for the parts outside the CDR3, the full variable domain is DTGVSQNPRHKITKRGQNVTFRCDPISEHNRLYWYRQTLGQGPEFLTYFQNEAQLEKSRLLSDRFSAERPKGSFSTLEIQRTEQGDSAMYLCASSLNRDSYSGANVLTFGAGSRLTVL.